Presented here are 22 T cell receptor beta chains from one specimen sequenced in a study of regulatory T cells in long-lasting Graves disease. Time point noted: persistent/refractory GD, antithyroid drugs over 5 years with positive TRAb. RNA extracted from PBMCs served as the sequencing template. Construction of the TCR beta libraries employed iRepertoire HTBI primers in conjunction with Arm-PCR of CDR3 regions. TCRdb itself ran the multiplex PCR reads through MiXCR, one entry per CDR3 protein. This table holds 400,000 to 500,000 distinct CDR3 sequences, about 20% found once. Sample: peripheral blood mononuclear cells (PBMCs), taken when the disease was refractory, from a patient treated with antithyroid drugs. Source of these receptors: a female donor with Graves disease.

As DNA, the CDR3 is TGTGCCAGCAGCCCCCTAGTGGGGGGGACCGACGAGCAGTACTTC. Protein sequence: CASSPLVGGTDEQYF. V gene TRBV11-2 combines with J gene TRBJ2-7; 7 positions agree with TRBD2. Germline lookup yields CDR1 SGHAT and CDR2 FQNNGV. With V trimmed by 5 bases and J by 5 bases, 12 bases remained unmatched. The CDR3 contains 15 residues.

The chain links TRBV6-2 or TRBV6-3 to TRBJ2-1; weak D call: TRBD1 (6 bases). CDR1 and CDR2 (germline): MNHEY, SVGEGT. CDR3 length equals 11 residues. Trimming removed 6 bases at V and 11 bases at J, with 11 bases between. Written as DNA, the CDR3 is TGTGCCAGCAGCCCCGGACAGAAGCAGTTCTTC. It yields the protein CASSPGQKQFF.

In this sample, this clonotype turned up a few times. V usage is TRBV7-2 and J usage is TRBJ2-7; no reliable D call. The CDR3 is 14 residues long. Germline V CDR1 and CDR2: SGHTA, FQGNSA. V was clipped by 2 bases and J by 6 bases, with 14 bases between them. The CDR3 protein is CASSLTQVSGEQYF. CDR3 coding DNA: TGTGCCAGCAGCTTAACCCAGGTATCTGGCGAGCAGTACTTC.

The chain couples TRBV29-1 to TRBJ1-4, with a tentative D call TRBD1 (5 bases). The CDR3 runs 13 residues. Deletions cut 4 bases from V and 7 bases from J, with 13 bases between. Germline V gene sequence: CDR1 SQVTM, CDR2 ANQGSEA. CDR3 loop: CSVVKSRGEKLFF. The CDR3 nucleotides are TGCAGCGTTGTGAAGAGTAGGGGTGAAAAACTGTTTTTT.

This clonotype was picked up many times. V and J are TRBV7-8 and TRBJ2-2; TRBD2 matches 9 bases. The CDR3 is 16 amino acids. J gave up 2 bases and V 8 bases, and 9 bases lay outside the gene matches. Germline V lookup: CDR1 SGHVS, CDR2 FQNEAQ. The CDR3 DNA sequence: TGTGCCAGCCCTACAGCGGGAGGCCCAAACACCGGGGAGCTGTTTTTT. Protein: CASPTAGGPNTGELFF.

This clonotype was seen ten or more times. The chain recombines TRBV9 with TRBJ2-5; TRBD1 matches at 10 bases. This CDR3 has 15 residues. J was trimmed by 4 bases and V by 4 bases; bases with no gene match: 7. Germline V gives CDR1 SGDLS, CDR2 YYNGEE. The CDR3 DNA sequence: TGTGCCAGCAGCTCGAGACAGGGGGCTAGAGAGACCCAGTACTTC. It encodes CASSSRQGARETQYF.

In this sample, this clonotype turned up many times. The chain links TRBV10-3 to TRBJ2-7, with 14 nucleotides matching TRBD2. Germline CDR1 ENHRY, CDR2 SYGVKD. The V segment lost 9 bases and the J segment 1 base; nucleotides outside the gene matches: 5. The CDR3 consists of 15 residues. The CDR3 sequence is CAIGLAGGLSYEQYF. CDR3 coding DNA: TGTGCCATTGGACTAGCGGGAGGCCTTTCCTACGAGCAGTACTTC.

The table lists this clonotype with a count of one. One end of the junction varies from germline; a read error may be responsible. The chain joins TRBV3-1 to TRBJ2-2; either TRBD1 or TRBD2 may supply D (5 bases each). The CDR3 is made up of 15 amino acids. Germline CDR1 and CDR2: LGHDT and YNNKEL (reference sequence). CDR3 residues: CASSPGGANTGELSF. The CDR3 region has the DNA TGTGCCAGCAGCCCTGGGGGAGCGAACACCGGGGAGCTGTCTTTT.

This clonotype has ten or more counts. The V call is TRBV6-5, the J call TRBJ1-6; unclear D gene. The CDR3 sequence is 14 residues long. The germline gives CDR1 MNHEY, CDR2 SVGAGI. The V and J ends lost 2 bases and 5 bases respectively, with 7 bases between them. The CDR3 region has the DNA TGTGCCAGCAGTTACGACGGTGATAATTCACCCCTCCACTTT. Its translation: CASSYDGDNSPLHF.

This chain links TRBV11-2 with TRBJ2-2; D might be TRBD1 or TRBD2, each matching 5 bases. CDR3 size: 15 residues. Germline CDR1 is SGHAT and CDR2 is FQNNGV. Trimming pared 3 bases from V and 4 bases from J, leaving 12 bases between. The CDR3 protein is CASSLLGAGTGELFF. The CDR3 DNA reads as TGTGCCAGCAGCTTGCTTGGGGCGGGCACCGGGGAGCTGTTTTTT. Combining the CDR3 with reference TRBV11-2 and TRBJ2-2 gives the whole variable domain EAGVAQSPRYKIIEKRQSVAFWCNPISGHATLYWYQQILGQGPKLLIQFQNNGVVDDSQLPKDRFSAERLKGVDSTLKIQPAKLEDSAVYLCASSLLGAGTGELFFGEGSRLTVL.

This clonotype has a handful of counts. The J gene is TRBJ2-5, the V gene TRBV6-1, with 10 bases identical to TRBD1. V dropped 6 bases and J dropped 3; count of bases not matched to a gene: 4. This CDR3 spans 14 amino acids. Germline V gene data show CDR1 as MNHNS and CDR2 as SASEGT. For the CDR3, the DNA is TGTGCCAGCAGGTCCGGGACAGGGGAAGAGACCCAGTACTTC. It encodes CASRSGTGEETQYF.

The V call is TRBV5-1, the J call TRBJ1-1; 9 bases fit TRBD1. V dropped 0 bases and J dropped 1; count of bases not matched to a gene: 10. The germline V gene encodes CDR1 SGHRS and CDR2 YFSETQ. CDR3 length: 18 residues. DNA for the CDR3: TGCGCCAGCAGCTTGGCGTCTGCAGACAGGGGGGCGAACACTGAAGCTTTCTTT. This encodes CASSLASADRGANTEAFF. The whole variable domain, filled in from reference TRBV5-1 and TRBJ1-1, reads KAGVTQTPRYLIKTRGQQVTLSCSPISGHRSVSWYQQTPGQGLQFLFEYFSETQRNKGNFPGRFSGRQFSNSRSEMNVSTLELGDSALYLCASSLASADRGANTEAFFGQGTRLTVV.

This clonotype was counted many times. The chain links TRBV27 to TRBJ1-5; perhaps TRBD1 as D (6 bases). The CDR3 length is 16 residues. Germline assignment: CDR1 MNHEY and CDR2 SMNVEV (reference sequence). Between the trimmed V and J ends, which lost 6 bases and 1 base, there was a span of 16 bases. The CDR3 DNA reads as TGTGCCAGCAGCCACGGCCAGGGGTTGAGCAATCAGCCCCAGCATTTT. Its translation is CASSHGQGLSNQPQHF.

This clonotype was detected many times. The rearrangement links TRBV28 to TRBJ1-2, with a tentative D call TRBD1 (6 bases). Germline V CDR1 and CDR2: MDHEN, SYDVKM. Trimming stripped 3 bases from V and 4 bases from J, with 18 bases between. CDR3 length: 16 amino acids. This chain's CDR3 is CASSFPPGGGAYGYTF. CDR3 nucleotides: TGTGCCAGCAGTTTCCCTCCCGGAGGGGGGGCCTATGGCTACACCTTC.

This clonotype was counted ten times or more. The chain has TRBV6-1 and TRBJ1-5; no reliable D call. V lost 6 bases and J 4 bases, leaving 10 bases between the germline ends. This CDR3 contains 13 residues. CDR1 MNHNS and CDR2 SASEGT come from the germline V gene. The CDR3 DNA reads as TGTGCCAGCAGCCAGCGGGGTAATCAGCCCCAGCATTTT. This sequence encodes CASSQRGNQPQHF.

This clonotype was observed a handful of times. V usage is TRBV3-1 and J usage is TRBJ2-5; TRBD2 is a possible D gene (5 bases). Trimming left V 0 bases short and J 3 bases short, with 11 bases between. The CDR3 covers 15 residues. CDR1 and CDR2 from the germline V gene are LGHDT and YNNKEL (reference sequence). CDR3 region: CASSQDRLAEETQYF. Here the CDR3 DNA reads TGTGCCAGCAGCCAAGATAGGCTAGCCGAAGAGACCCAGTACTTC.

This chain links TRBV20-1 with TRBJ1-5; 8 bases are a match to TRBD1. The CDR3 has 14 residues. Germline CDR1 reads DFQATT; CDR2 reads SNEGSKA (reference sequence). The junction had 5 bases not matched to a gene; V was cut back by 6 bases and J by 1 base. The CDR3 nucleotides are TGCAGTGCATCCAGGGGGCCAAGCAATCAGCCCCAGCATTTT. It translates to CSASRGPSNQPQHF.

This clonotype was seen at least ten times. The V call is TRBV24-1, the J call TRBJ2-5; D is uncertain. Deletions cut 3 bases from V and 5 bases from J, with 3 bases between. The CDR3 sequence is 11 residues long. CDR1 KGHDR and CDR2 SFDVKD come from the germline V gene. In DNA, the CDR3 is TGTGCCACCAGTGATCGGGAGACCCAGTACTTC. Encoded protein: CATSDRETQYF.

The CDR3 nucleotides are TGTGCCAGCAGTTACACGGGGGCGGAGACCGAGCAGTTCTTC. Translating it yields CASSYTGAETEQFF. The rearrangement uses TRBV6-2 or TRBV6-3 and TRBJ2-7, with D possibly called TRBD1 or TRBD2 (6 bases each). The last part of the DNA fits TRBJ2-1 better; the J call may be wrong. The CDR3 covers 14 residues. Germline V gene sequence: CDR1 MNHEY, CDR2 SVGEGT.

This clonotype was recorded at least ten times. J is TRBJ2-2 and V is TRBV28, with 8 bases that match TRBD2. Germline V gene lookup returns CDR1 MDHEN and CDR2 SYDVKM. There are 17 residues in the CDR3. V was clipped by 3 bases and J by 4 bases; unmatched bases: 10. The CDR3 protein is CASSFGGLAGPTGELFF. For the CDR3, the DNA is TGTGCCAGCAGTTTTGGAGGGCTAGCGGGCCCCACCGGGGAGCTGTTTTTT.

There are many counts of this clonotype. The DNA of the CDR3 is TGTGCCTGGGCCGGGACAGGGAATTCACCCCTCCACTTT. It is translated as CAWAGTGNSPLHF. The V gene is TRBV30, the J gene TRBJ1-6; 9 bases are shared with TRBD1. V lost 5 bases to trimming and J lost 7 bases; unmatched junction nucleotides: 3. Germline CDR1 is GTSNPN and CDR2 is SVGIG (reference sequence). This CDR3 is 13 amino acids long.

About this clonotype: Being one base from a much bigger clone, this may be a read error. The rearrangement links TRBV14 to TRBJ1-2; TRBD1 matches at 9 bases. CDR1 is SGHDN and CDR2 is FVKESK in the germline V gene. This CDR3 comprises 13 residues. Germline trimming cut 4 bases from V and 7 bases from J; bases unmatched to any gene: 4. The CDR3 sequence: CASSPRTGVGYTF. In DNA form, the CDR3 reads TGTGCCAGCAGCCCGAGGACAGGGGTTGGCTACACCTTC.